This T cell receptor (beta chain) originates from a study of blood T cell repertoires in COVID-19. CDR1 and CDR2 from the germline V gene are SGHTS and YDEGEE. The V segment lost 4 bases and the J segment 3 bases; nucleotides outside the gene matches: 14. The CDR3 spans 18 residues. Sequencing used immunoSEQ multiplex PCR; TCRdb keeps in-frame clones, though not all of them. The sample carries some 150,000 clones, 84% recorded once. Those who participated ranged in age from roughly 18 to 95 years and resided in about 24 US areas. Participants' reported clinical history set cohort assignment. In the 2 weeks before study entry, exposed participants met a COVID-19 case, which was PCR-confirmed or clinician-diagnosed.

This sequence joins TRBV5-8 and TRBJ1-5, with 9 bases that match TRBD1. Specimen: PBMCs or T cells enriched from blood (not recorded which). This sequence originates from a woman aged 45-65 years who had been exposed to COVID-19. CDR3 protein: CASSPTGQGTYINQPQHF. The CDR3 coding sequence is TGTGCCAGCAGCCCCACAGGACAGGGGACTTATATCAATCAGCCCCAGCATTTT. Supplemented by reference TRBV5-8 and TRBJ1-5, the full variable domain reads EAGVTQSPTHLIKTRGQQATLRCSPISGHTSVYWYQQALGLGLQFLLWYDEGEERNRGNFPPRFSGRQFPNYSSELNVNALELEDSALYLCASSPTGQGTYINQPQHFGDGTRLSIL.